This TCR beta chain was observed in a study of control samples from healthy donors and cancer patients. The data were produced by immunoSEQ multiplex PCR, yet TCRdb's version contains in-frame clones alone and is incomplete. In the table there are fewer than 95,000 clones, roughly 86% of which are singletons. Germline V gene sequence: CDR1 SNHLY, CDR2 FYNNEI. CDR3 size: 12 residues. V was shortened by 6 bases and J by 7 bases, with 11 bases between the two germline ends. The chain has TRBV2 and TRBJ2-3; D possibly matches TRBD1 or TRBD2 (6 bases each). Sequencing was performed on blood. The receptor comes from a man aged 25 to 45 in good health. The CDR3 DNA reads as TGTGCCAGCAGAGGAGGGGGAAATACGCAGTATTTT. Protein: CASRGGGNTQYF.